The 6 T cell receptor beta chains listed next were all sequenced from one sample in a study of blood T cell repertoires in COVID-19. Libraries were prepared by immunoSEQ multiplex PCR; TCRdb keeps only in-frame clonotypes and omits some of them. The table lists over 150,000 clones, approximately 80% of them singletons. The material sequenced was peripheral blood. These receptors originate from a woman of 80 years or more with active or convalescent COVID-19.

The chain couples TRBV5-1 to TRBJ1-1; maybe TRBD1 (5 bases). V lost 5 bases to trimming and J lost 8 bases, with 16 bases between them. This CDR3 has 13 residues. CDR1 SGHRS and CDR2 YFSETQ come from the germline V gene. The CDR3 DNA follows: TGCGCCAGCAGGGAGGGGTTTGTAAACGAAGCTTTCTTT. Amino acids: CASREGFVNEAFF.

The genes are TRBV2 and TRBJ1-6; D is uncertain. The CDR3 has 12 amino acids. CDR1 SNHLY and CDR2 FYNNEI come from the germline V gene. Trimming cost V 6 bases and J 7 bases, with 7 bases left between them. CDR3 residues: CASRYGNSPLHF. CDR3 DNA sequence: TGTGCCAGCAGATACGGGAATTCACCCCTCCACTTT.

V and J are TRBV5-1 and TRBJ2-7, with 8 bases aligning to TRBD2. V lost 1 base and J lost 7; bases outside the gene matches: 13. Germline CDR1 SGHRS, CDR2 YFSETQ. CDR3 size: 16 residues. CDR3 sequence reads: CASSLRGSGERWEQYF. DNA of the CDR3: TGCGCCAGCAGCTTGAGGGGTAGCGGGGAAAGGTGGGAGCAGTACTTC. Using reference TRBV5-1 and TRBJ2-7 for the parts outside the CDR3, the full variable domain is KAGVTQTPRYLIKTRGQQVTLSCSPISGHRSVSWYQQTPGQGLQFLFEYFSETQRNKGNFPGRFSGRQFSNSRSEMNVSTLELGDSALYLCASSLRGSGERWEQYFGPGTRLTVT.

The chain couples TRBV3-1 (or the pseudogene TRBV3-2) to TRBJ1-6; D ambiguous. This CDR3 spans 13 amino acids. Germline CDR1 and CDR2: LGHDT and YNNKEL (reference sequence). Trimming shortened V by 4 bases and J by 9 bases, and 10 bases separated the two germline ends. The CDR3 DNA follows: TGTGCCAGCAGCCGATCAACAAGTTCACCCCTCCACTTT. Residues: CASSRSTSSPLHF.

V is TRBV2 and J is TRBJ1-5; D gene uncertain. CDR3 length equals 13 residues. Germline-derived CDR1 and CDR2 are SNHLY and FYNNEI. Trimming shortened V by 0 bases and J by 9 bases, and 9 bases separated the two germline ends. The CDR3 coding sequence is TGTGCCAGCAGTGAAGCGCAAGAGCGGCCCCAGCATTTT. Protein sequence: CASSEAQERPQHF.

The gene calls are TRBV11-2 and TRBJ1-6; D is possibly TRBD1 (6 bases). Looked up from germline, CDR1 is SGHAT and CDR2 is FQNNGV. The CDR3 is 15 amino acids. Deletions cut 5 bases from V and 4 bases from J, with 12 bases between. CDR3 loop: CASSPGQSYNSPLHF. CDR3 sequence (DNA): TGTGCCAGCAGCCCTGGACAGAGTTATAATTCACCCCTCCACTTT.